This entry describes one TCR beta chain. Its binding antigen is unknown. No base qualities exist here, and no much larger clone lies one base off it. To prepare the library, the immunoSEQ multiplex PCR assay was applied. This immuneACCESS table, as held by TCRdb, lists in-frame sequences with V and J called but not all clones. Of the missing ones, under half trace to an unresolved V gene in checked studies; the others have no known cause. Within this sample are some 80,000 clones, with under 97% of them counted one time only. Jointly, the top ten make up 0.36% of the sample. Including the terminal cysteine and phenylalanine, the CDR3 comprises 18 residues. The read is trimmed to its CDR3 DNA, 54 bases read in frame from base 1. CDR1 SGHNT and CDR2 YENEEA are derived from the germline V gene. V is trimmed back by 0 bases and J by 2 bases, and the junction contains 10 bases that no gene match accounts for.

The data originate from a study of technical replicates of blood from several donors (dated by TCRdb to 2015 to 2018). The sequencing sample was made of T cells isolated from PBMCs. The clonotype was recovered from a human donor in good health. The chain uses TRBV11-3 and TRBJ2-7; 10 bases in the junction line up with TRBD2. CDR3 loop: CASSLDSLGTSDPYEQYF. In nucleotides, the sequence is TGTGCCAGCAGCTTAGATAGTCTTGGGACTAGCGACCCCTACGAGCAGTACTTC.